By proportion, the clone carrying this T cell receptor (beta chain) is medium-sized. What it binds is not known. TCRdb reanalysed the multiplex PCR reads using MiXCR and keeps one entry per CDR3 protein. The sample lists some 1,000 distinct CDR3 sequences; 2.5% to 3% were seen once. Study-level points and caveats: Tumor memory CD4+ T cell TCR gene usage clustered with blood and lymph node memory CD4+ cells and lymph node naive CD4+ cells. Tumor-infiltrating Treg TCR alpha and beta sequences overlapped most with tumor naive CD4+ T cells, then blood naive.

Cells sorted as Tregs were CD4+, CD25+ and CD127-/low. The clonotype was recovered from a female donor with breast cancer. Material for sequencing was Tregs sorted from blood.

The DNA for the CDR3 is TGTGCCAGCAGCTTACGGCAGAACTATGGCTACACCTTC. Protein product: CASSLRQNYGYTF. The chain links TRBV12-3 or TRBV12-4 to TRBJ1-2; no firm D call. The V end lost 6 bases, the J end lost 2 bases, and 10 bases lay between the germline ends. This CDR3 spans 13 amino acids.